This TCR beta chain was found in a study of beta chain features in type 1 diabetes. Findings and limits, study-wide: TCRB repertoires of naive, central memory and Treg cells appeared more similar among patients than among healthy donors. Shorter TCRB CDR3s, moderately but significantly so, marked every one of the four CD4+ subsets in Type 1 diabetes patients.

Comments on this clone: What it binds is not known.

Investigators reverse transcribed all isolated RNA, so they sequenced expressed TCRB transcripts. Clones were read by immunoSEQ multiplex PCR, and TCRdb kept only the in-frame ones, dropping some. The sample has hundreds of thousands of clones; approximately 13% are singletons. V gave up 7 bases and J gave up 0 bases, with 10 bases separating them. This CDR3 has 14 residues. CDR1 and CDR2 (germline): MNHEY, SVGAGI. On average, the one heparinised blood draw given by each donor was 90 to 150 mL. Sorted populations all exceeded 95% purity. Sequenced input: naive CD4+ T cells from blood. The clonotype comes from a man aged 25 to 40 in good health. The genes are TRBV6-5 and TRBJ2-4; D may be TRBD1 or TRBD2 (6 bases each). CDR3 amino acids: CASKEGEAKNIQYF. The CDR3 DNA follows: TGTGCCAGCAAGGAGGGGGAAGCCAAAAACATTCAGTACTTC.